This TCR beta chain derives from a study of identifying expanded T cells in peripheral blood. Study-level points and caveats: Over approximately two and four weeks, about 16 and 19 clones changed, versus roughly 1.1 between replicates.

No infections or other immune events were documented during collection. Germline V gene data show CDR1 as LGHNT and CDR2 as FRNRAP. CDR3 length equals 15 residues. The V and J ends lost 4 bases and 5 bases, in that order; junction bases with no gene match: 7. Comment on this clone: The antigen is not known.

Clones were sequenced by immunoSEQ multiplex PCR, and TCRdb holds only the in-frame ones, with some missing. The table shows about 110,000 clones, with about 87% occurring only once. The sequence came from a person between 18 and 75 years old in good health. The rearrangement uses TRBV12-5 and TRBJ2-5, with 10 bases lining up with TRBD2. The sequenced sample was blood. The CDR3 DNA is TGTGCTAGTGGTTCCCAGCGGGAGGGCCTGGAGACCCAGTACTTC. Amino acids: CASGSQREGLETQYF.